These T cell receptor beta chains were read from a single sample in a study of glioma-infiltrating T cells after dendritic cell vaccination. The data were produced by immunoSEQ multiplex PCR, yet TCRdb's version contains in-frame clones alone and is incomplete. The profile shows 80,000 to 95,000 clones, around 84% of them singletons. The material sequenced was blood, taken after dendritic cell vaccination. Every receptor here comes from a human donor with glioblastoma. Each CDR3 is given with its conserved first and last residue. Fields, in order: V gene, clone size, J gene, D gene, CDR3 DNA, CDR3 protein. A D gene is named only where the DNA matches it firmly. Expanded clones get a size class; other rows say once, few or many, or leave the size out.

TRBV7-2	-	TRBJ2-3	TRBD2	TGTGCCAGCAGCTCCCGACTAGCGGCTGGCCTTAGCACAGATACGCAGTATTTT	CASSSRLAAGLSTDTQYF
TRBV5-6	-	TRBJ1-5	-	TGTGCCAGCAGCTTAGGGGTATCTGGGCAGCCCCAGCATTTT	CASSLGVSGQPQHF
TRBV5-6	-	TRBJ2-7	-	TGTGCCAGCAGCCCCCCCGGCGGGATCTACGAGCAGTACTTC	CASSPPGGIYEQYF
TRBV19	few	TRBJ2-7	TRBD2	TGTGCCAGTAGTAGCGGGAGGTTTTACGAGCAGTACTTC	CASSSGRFYEQYF
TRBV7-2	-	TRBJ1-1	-	TGTGCCAGCAGCTTATCGCCACAGGGCATGAACACTGAAGCTTTCTTT	CASSLSPQGMNTEAFF
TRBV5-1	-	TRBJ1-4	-	TGCGCCGGCAGCTTGGGCAGAACTAATGAAAAACTGTTTTTT	CAGSLGRTNEKLFF
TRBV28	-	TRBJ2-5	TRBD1	TGTGCCAGCAGTTTATCACAGGGGACGCTCGAGGAGACCCAGTACTTC	CASSLSQGTLEETQYF
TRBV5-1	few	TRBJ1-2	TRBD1	TGCGCCAGCAACTTGGGGGACAGAACAGGAGGCTACACCTTC	CASNLGDRTGGYTF
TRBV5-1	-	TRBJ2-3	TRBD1	TGCGCCAGCAGCTTGTGGGGGTTGGGACAGGGTCTAGATACGCAGTATTTT	CASSLWGLGQGLDTQYF
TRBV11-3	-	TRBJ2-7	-	TGTGCCAGCAGCCCCCGGGGAGGAAATTACGAGCAGTACTTC	CASSPRGGNYEQYF
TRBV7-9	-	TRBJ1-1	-	TGTGCCAGCAGCTTATCGCGACAGCTGAACACTGAAGCTTTCTTT	CASSLSRQLNTEAFF
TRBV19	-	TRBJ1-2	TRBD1	TGTGCCAGAAATAGCCCCCAGACAAGACAGGGAGGATCCTATGGCTACACCTTC	CARNSPQTRQGGSYGYTF
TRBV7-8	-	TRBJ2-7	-	TGTGCCAGCAGCTCCCGGTGGGGGCCGACCTACGAGCAGTACTTC	CASSSRWGPTYEQYF
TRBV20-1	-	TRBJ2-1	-	TGCAGTGCTAGACGGGGGTGGCAGTTCTTC	CSARRGWQFF
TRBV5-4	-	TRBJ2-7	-	TGTGCCAGCTCCTCGGGTACATCCTACGAGCAGTACTTC	CASSSGTSYEQYF
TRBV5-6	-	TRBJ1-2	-	TGTGCCAGCAGCTTATCGGGGGGCGGCTATGGCTACACCTTC	CASSLSGGGYGYTF
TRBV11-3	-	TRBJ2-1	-	TGTGCCAGCAGCCTCCTACTCAACCGGGACTTCCGGTACAATGAGCAGTTCTTC	CASSLLLNRDFRYNEQFF
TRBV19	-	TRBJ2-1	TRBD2	TGTGCCAGTAGTTCGACCGGGACTAGGGGGGAGCAGTTCTTC	CASSSTGTRGEQFF
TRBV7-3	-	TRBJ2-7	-	TGTGCCAGCAGCCTCGGGGGGCCGACCTACGAGCAGTACTTC	CASSLGGPTYEQYF
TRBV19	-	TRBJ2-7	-	TGTGCCAGTAGTACAAGTCCCGTTACGGGCGAGCAGTACTTC	CASSTSPVTGEQYF
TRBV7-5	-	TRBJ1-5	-	TGTGTCAGAAGCTTATGGGACTTAAATCAGCCCCAGCATTTT	CVRSLWDLNQPQHF
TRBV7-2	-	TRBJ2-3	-	TGTGCCAGCAGCTTAGGACGGGGTCCAGATACGCAGTATTTT	CASSLGRGPDTQYF
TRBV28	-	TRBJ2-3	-	TGTGCCAGCAGTTTAGGTACAGTCACAGATACGCAGTATTTT	CASSLGTVTDTQYF
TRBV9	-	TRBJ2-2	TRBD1	TGTGCCACCGCCAGGGGGATAGAAACCGGGGAGCTGTTTTTT	CATARGIETGELFF
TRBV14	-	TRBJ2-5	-	TGTGCCAGCAGCCAAGTTCGAGGGCCCAAAGAGACCCAGTACTTC	CASSQVRGPKETQYF
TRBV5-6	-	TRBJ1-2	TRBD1	TGTGCCAGCAGCTTTCCAGGACAGGGTGATTCGTTTTTGTATGGCTACACCTTC	CASSFPGQGDSFLYGYTF
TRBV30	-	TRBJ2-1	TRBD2	TGTGCCTGGGAGCCTGGGGGGGACAATGAGCAGTTCTTC	CAWEPGGDNEQFF
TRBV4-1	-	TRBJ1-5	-	TGCGCCAGCAGTTCACAGGTTAGCAATCAGCCCCAGCATTTT	CASSSQVSNQPQHF
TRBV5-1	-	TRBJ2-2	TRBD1	TGCGCCAGCAGCAGTCTGACAGGGGGGAACACCGGGGAGCTGTTTTTT	CASSSLTGGNTGELFF
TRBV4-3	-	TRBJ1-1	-	TGCGCCAGCAGCCAAGATAGCTCAGACACTGAAGCTTTCTTT	CASSQDSSDTEAFF
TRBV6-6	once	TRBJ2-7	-	TGTGCCAGCAGTTACCAGTCCGTCTACGAGCAGTACTTC	CASSYQSVYEQYF
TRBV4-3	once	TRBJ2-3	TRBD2	TGCGCCAGCAGCCAAGATTTATCTATAGCGGGGGGGCCTCGTAGCTCAGATACGCAGTATTTT	CASSQDLSIAGGPRSSDTQYF
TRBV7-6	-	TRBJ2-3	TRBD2	TGTGCCAGCAGCTTAGGAGCGGGACTAGCGGCCCGCACAGATACGCAGTATTTT	CASSLGAGLAARTDTQYF
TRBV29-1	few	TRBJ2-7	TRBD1	TGCAGCGTTACCGGGGATGCCGGGACAGACCGTTCCTACGAGCAGTACTTC	CSVTGDAGTDRSYEQYF
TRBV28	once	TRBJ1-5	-	TGTGCCAGCGTCGTTAGCAATCAGCCCCAGCATTTT	CASVVSNQPQHF
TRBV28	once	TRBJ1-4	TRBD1	TGTGCCAGCACTCCACCGGGTTTCCGCACGGACAGGGAAGGAGTGTCAACTAATGAAAAACTGTTTTTT	CASTPPGFRTDREGVSTNEKLFF
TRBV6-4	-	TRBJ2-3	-	TGTGCCAGCAGTGACAAGGGGGAAGGAGATACGCAGTATTTT	CASSDKGEGDTQYF
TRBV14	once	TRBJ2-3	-	TGTGCCAGCAGCCAGTACAGTTTCACAGATACGCAGTATTTT	CASSQYSFTDTQYF
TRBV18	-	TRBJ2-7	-	TGTGCCAGCTCACCAGCCCCGTTCGGGGAGCAGTACTTC	CASSPAPFGEQYF
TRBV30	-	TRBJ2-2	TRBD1	TGTGCCTGGAGTGTCCACAGGGGTCTTCCCGACACCGGGGAGCTGTTTTTT	CAWSVHRGLPDTGELFF
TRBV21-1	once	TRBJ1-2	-	TGTGCCAGCAGCAAAGATAGGACAGGGTTTTATGGCTACACCTTC	CASSKDRTGFYGYTF
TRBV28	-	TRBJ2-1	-	TGTGCCAGCAGTGCGGTCGGGTACAATGAGCAGTTCTTC	CASSAVGYNEQFF
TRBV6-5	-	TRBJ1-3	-	TGTGCCAGCAGTTCGGTCTCTGGAAACACCATATATTTT	CASSSVSGNTIYF
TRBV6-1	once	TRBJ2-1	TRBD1	TGTGCCAGCAGTGCTGGACAGGCCAGGACAGATGAGCAGTTCTTC	CASSAGQARTDEQFF
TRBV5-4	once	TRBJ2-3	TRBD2	TGTGCCAGCAGCCCCGGGGGGTCAGGAAGGTCCACAGATACGCAGTATTTT	CASSPGGSGRSTDTQYF